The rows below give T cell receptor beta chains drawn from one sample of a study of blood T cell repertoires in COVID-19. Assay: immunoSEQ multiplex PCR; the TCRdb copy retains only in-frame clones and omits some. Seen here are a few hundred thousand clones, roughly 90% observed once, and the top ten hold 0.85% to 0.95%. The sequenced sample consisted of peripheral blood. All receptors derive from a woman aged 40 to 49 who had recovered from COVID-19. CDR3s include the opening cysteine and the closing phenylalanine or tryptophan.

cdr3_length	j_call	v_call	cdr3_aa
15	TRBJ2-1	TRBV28	CASSLGAGGPVEQFF
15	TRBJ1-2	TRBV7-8	CASSSGQGWMGGYTF
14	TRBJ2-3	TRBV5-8	CASSPHGGADTQYF
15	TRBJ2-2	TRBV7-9	CASSPGTGDTGELFF
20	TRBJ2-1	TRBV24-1	CATSDPRGISGQPSYNEQFF
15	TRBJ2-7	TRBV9	CASSPGGRVTYEQYF
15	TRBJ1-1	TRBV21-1	CASSRHGQGNTEAFF
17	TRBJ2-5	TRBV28	CASSPPHGGRAGETQYF
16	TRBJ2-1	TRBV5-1	CASSLNGWASGSELFF
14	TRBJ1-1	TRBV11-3	CASSQNQGNTEAFF
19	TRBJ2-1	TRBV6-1	CASSEAFGVAGPPYNEQFF
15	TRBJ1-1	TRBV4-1	CASSQDHGTPTEAFF
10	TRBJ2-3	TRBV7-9	CGSGPDTQYF
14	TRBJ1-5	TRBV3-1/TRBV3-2	CASSQYRGGQPQHF
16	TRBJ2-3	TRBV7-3	CASSLGPAAGTDTQYF
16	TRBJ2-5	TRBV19	CASSMEALAGQETQYF
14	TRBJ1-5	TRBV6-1	CASSEAGGNQPQHF
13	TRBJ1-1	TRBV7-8	CASSLTGYTEAFF
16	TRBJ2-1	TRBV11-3	CASSPRTSGRSYEQFF
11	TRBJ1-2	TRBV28	CASSLSRGYTF
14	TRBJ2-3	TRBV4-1	CASSQDSSTDTQYF
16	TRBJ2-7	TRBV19	CASSILSTSGSYEQYF